A single T cell receptor beta chain is shown here with its context. Its antigen is unidentified. It is unclear where the CDR3 begins or ends on the DNA, so no DNA is shown, and the CDR3 is as TCRdb lists it. The sample belongs to a study of T cells in Graves' hyperthyroidism and ophthalmopathy. Study-wide results and caveats: The majority of expanded thyroid clonotypes above 0.001 also appeared in blood.

What was amplified from RNA transcripts were TCR beta CDR3 regions. RT-PCR in the first round (using the HTBI primer set) targeted the TCR CDR3. TCRdb re-analysed the multiplex PCR reads in MiXCR, keeping a single row per CDR3 protein. The table lists over 700,000 distinct CDR3 sequences, over 35% of them singletons. Not enrolled were patients with uncontrolled infection, other autoimmune disease, pregnancy or lactation. This TCR was sampled from a woman in her thirties or forties with Graves' hyperthyroidism. The sample was blood.

The CDR3 sequence is CASSLFGQGTRGNTVYF. V usage is TRBV6-5 and J usage is TRBJ1-3; the table's D call, TRBD1, has no DNA check behind it. The CDR3 spans 17 residues, counting both ends. Germline V lookup: CDR1 MNHEY, CDR2 SVGAGI.